This entry lists 9 T cell receptor beta chains sequenced from one sample in a study of cytomegalovirus exposure and HLA in healthy donors. PCR amplification relied on 60 Vbeta primers (plus 13 Jbeta primers). The data were produced by immunoSEQ multiplex PCR, yet TCRdb's version contains in-frame clones alone and is incomplete. The sample records some 170,000 clones, 81% being singletons. The sequenced sample consisted of PBMCs. The source is a woman between 18 and 30 years old in good health and CMV-seropositive.

CDR3 sequence reads: CASSGGSNQPQHF. The CDR3 bases are TGTGCCAGCAGCGGGGGCAGCAATCAGCCCCAGCATTTT. The chain has TRBV9 and TRBJ1-5; tentatively, D is TRBD1 (5 bases). The germline gives CDR1 SGDLS, CDR2 YYNGEE. The V end was cut by 3 bases, the J end by 1 base, with 5 bases between. This CDR3 has 13 residues.

The chain is built from TRBV2 and TRBJ2-1, with 11 bases that match TRBD1. The CDR3 extends over 16 amino acids. The germline V gene has CDR1 SNHLY and CDR2 FYNNEI. V dropped 6 bases and J dropped 7; count of bases not matched to a gene: 11. CDR3 residues: CASRERPGQGVNEQFF. The CDR3 region has the DNA TGTGCCAGCAGGGAGAGACCGGGACAGGGGGTAAATGAGCAGTTCTTC.

The chain uses TRBV7-9 and TRBJ2-3; D may be TRBD2 (5 bases). The CDR3 is made up of 14 amino acids. Germline loops: CDR1 SEHNR, CDR2 FQNEAQ (reference sequence). V was pared by 5 bases and J by 4 bases, with 13 bases between. CDR3: CASSVSTRSDTQYF. CDR3 DNA sequence: TGTGCCAGCAGCGTAAGCACTAGATCAGATACGCAGTATTTT.

This sequence joins TRBV4-3 and TRBJ2-1, with D possibly matching TRBD2 (7 bases). There are 16 residues in the CDR3. V was shortened by 4 bases and J by 3 bases, with 16 bases between the two germline ends. Germline assignment: CDR1 LGHNA and CDR2 YSLEER. CDR3 nucleotides: TGCGCCAGCAGCCGCTATTCGGGGGGCCTCTACAATGAGCAGTTCTTC. It translates to CASSRYSGGLYNEQFF.

V usage is TRBV18 and J usage is TRBJ2-1; 11 nucleotides align to TRBD2. V trimming: 1 base; J trimming: 0 bases; junction bases outside the gene matches: 14. The CDR3 length is 21 residues. CDR1 is KGHSH and CDR2 is LQKENI in the germline V gene. In DNA, the CDR3 is TGTGCCAGCTCACCACTCGTCACTAGCGGGGGTGACTTGAGCTCCTACAATGAGCAGTTCTTC. Translated: CASSPLVTSGGDLSSYNEQFF.

V usage is TRBV7-2 and J usage is TRBJ2-7, with 11 positions matching TRBD1. The CDR3 runs to 13 residues. CDR1 and CDR2 from the germline V gene are SGHTA and FQGNSA. Trimming at V came to 8 bases and at J to 5 bases, leaving 5 bases not matched to a gene. The CDR3 sequence: CASRGQGADEQYF. The CDR3 nucleotides read TGTGCCAGCCGCGGACAGGGGGCAGACGAGCAGTACTTC.

The chain employs TRBV19 and TRBJ2-2; 10 bases agree with TRBD1. Unmatched junction bases numbered 6, after V lost 4 bases and J lost 1 base. This CDR3 has 17 amino acids. Germline CDR1 reads LNHDA; CDR2 reads SQIVND (reference sequence). The CDR3 loop is CASSRGTGDLNTGELFF. The CDR3 region has the DNA TGTGCCAGTAGTAGAGGGACAGGGGACCTGAACACCGGGGAGCTGTTTTTT.

This clone was picked up a small number of times. The CDR3 sequence: CATTISATNEKLFF. CDR3 in DNA: TGTGCCACCACCATTAGTGCAACTAATGAAAAACTGTTTTTT. The chain links TRBV6-5 to TRBJ1-4; D remains unclear. V lost 10 bases and J lost 0, with 12 bases in between. CDR1 is MNHEY, CDR2 SVGAGI, per germline. The CDR3 loop spans 14 amino acids.

This chain joins TRBV18 and TRBJ2-7; the D gene is possibly TRBD2 (5 bases). Germline V gene lookup returns CDR1 KGHSH and CDR2 LQKENI. Between the trimmed V and J ends, which lost 2 bases and 2 bases, there was a span of 16 bases. The CDR3 loop spans 16 amino acids. CDR3 sequence (DNA): TGTGCCAGCTCACCATATACGGGGAATTCCCCCTACGAGCAGTACTTC. The encoded protein is CASSPYTGNSPYEQYF.